This T cell receptor beta chain is drawn from a study of shared T cell receptors in the human thymus (dated by TCRdb to about 2021). At the level of the whole study: The study investigated the way shared, self-reactive T-cell receptor alpha chains are produced in the human thymus.

Libraries were built with the immunoSEQ multiplex PCR assay. Entries here come from immuneACCESS through TCRdb and include only in-frame sequences with V and J called. Some clones fail to appear in such tables; in the studies checked, an unresolved V gene covers under half of the shortfall, and the cause of the remainder is unknown. This sample lists roughly 410,000 clones; roughly 94% were detected once. Of the sample, 0.015% to 0.025% is held by the ten largest clones. A remark on this clone: Its antigen specificity is not known. No much larger clonotype is one base removed from it; base qualities were not supplied.

Per the germline V gene (reference sequence), MNHEY is the CDR1 and SMNVEV is the CDR2. The CDR3 starts with the cysteine, ends with the phenylalanine, and has 14 residues. Kept here is only the CDR3 DNA, which spans 42 bases and is read in frame from base 1. Trimming costs V 4 bases and J 7 bases, and their ends lie 16 bases apart. The rearranged segments are TRBV27 and TRBJ2-5, and possibly TRBD2, on 5 matching bases. The receptor's source is a human donor. Input material: thymocytes. The CDR3 reads as follows: CASSSFDPEGTQYF. The DNA reads TGTGCCAGCAGTTCTTTCGACCCTGAGGGGACCCAGTACTTC.